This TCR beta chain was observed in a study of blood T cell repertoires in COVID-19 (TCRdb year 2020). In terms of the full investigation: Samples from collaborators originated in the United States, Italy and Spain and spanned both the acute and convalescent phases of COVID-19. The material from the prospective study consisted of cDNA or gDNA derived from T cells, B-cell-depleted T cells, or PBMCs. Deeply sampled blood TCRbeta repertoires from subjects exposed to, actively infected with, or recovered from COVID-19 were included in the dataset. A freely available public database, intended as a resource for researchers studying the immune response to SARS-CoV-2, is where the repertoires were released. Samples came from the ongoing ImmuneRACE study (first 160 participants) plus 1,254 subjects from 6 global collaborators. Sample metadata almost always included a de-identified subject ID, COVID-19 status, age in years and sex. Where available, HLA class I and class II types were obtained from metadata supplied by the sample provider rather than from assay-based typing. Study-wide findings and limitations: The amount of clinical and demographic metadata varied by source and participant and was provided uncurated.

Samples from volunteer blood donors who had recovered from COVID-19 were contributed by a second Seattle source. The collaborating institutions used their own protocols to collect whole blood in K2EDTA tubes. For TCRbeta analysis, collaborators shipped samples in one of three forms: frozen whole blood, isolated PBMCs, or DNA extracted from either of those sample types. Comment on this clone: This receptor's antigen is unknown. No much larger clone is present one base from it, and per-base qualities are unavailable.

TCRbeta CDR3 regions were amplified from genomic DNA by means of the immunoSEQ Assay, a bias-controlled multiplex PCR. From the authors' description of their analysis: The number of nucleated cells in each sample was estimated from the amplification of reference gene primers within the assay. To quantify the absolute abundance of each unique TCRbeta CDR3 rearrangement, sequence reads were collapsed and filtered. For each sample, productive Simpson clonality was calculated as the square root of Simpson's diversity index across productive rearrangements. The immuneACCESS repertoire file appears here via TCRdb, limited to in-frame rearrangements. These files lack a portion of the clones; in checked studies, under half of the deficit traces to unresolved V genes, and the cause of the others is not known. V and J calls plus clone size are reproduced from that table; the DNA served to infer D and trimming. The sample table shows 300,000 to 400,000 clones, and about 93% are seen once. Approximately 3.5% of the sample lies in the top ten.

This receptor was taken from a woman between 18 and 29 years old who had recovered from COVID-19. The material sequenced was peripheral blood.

The CDR3 amino acid sequence is: CASSRGDHEQFF. The sequenced DNA is TGTGCCAGTAGTCGCGGAGACCATGAGCAGTTCTTC. The receptor chain draws on TRBV19 and TRBJ2-1; no D gene is confidently identified. The CDR3 starts with the cysteine, ends with the phenylalanine, and has 12 residues. Left in the record is the CDR3 DNA by itself, 36 bases read in frame from the first base. Trimming costs V 5 bases and J 8 bases, and their ends lie 10 bases apart. Based on the germline V gene (reference sequence), the CDR1 and CDR2 sequences are LNHDA and SQIVND.